These T cell receptor beta chains were read from a single sample in a study of blood T cell repertoires in COVID-19. Here immunoSEQ multiplex PCR was the method, and the copy in TCRdb shows in-frame clones only, minus some. The sample lists fewer than 450,000 clones, roughly 88% seen once, with about 12% in the top ten. The sequencing sample was made of peripheral blood. The receptors were gathered from a woman between 45 and 65 years old with COVID-19, enrolled during active disease. Both conserved end residues are part of each CDR3. The D gene is left open where the match is weak. Clone size is stated in some rows and not others, as once, few, many or a class when expanded.

TRBD1	TRBV7-6	.	TRBJ2-7	TGTGCCAGCAGCTTTCTGGGACAGGGGGCGGGTGAGCAGTACTTC	CASSFLGQGAGEQYF
.	TRBV9	few	TRBJ1-4	TGTGCCAGCAGCGTGGAGCCGGCTAATGAAAAACTGTTTTTT	CASSVEPANEKLFF
.	TRBV29-1	.	TRBJ1-1	TGCAGCGTTGAATTAGGCGGTCGGGCTTTCTTT	CSVELGGRAFF
.	TRBV4-1	.	TRBJ1-2	TGCGCCAGCAGCTCGACAGGTCTTTATGGCTACACCTTC	CASSSTGLYGYTF
.	TRBV10-3	.	TRBJ2-3	TGTGCCTCGGGGTACACAGATACGCAGTATTTT	CASGYTDTQYF
.	TRBV4-2	.	TRBJ2-7	TGTGCCAGCAGCCAAGCGTACGAGCAGTACTTC	CASSQAYEQYF
TRBD2	TRBV11-2	.	TRBJ2-7	TGTGCCAGCAGCTTAGGCGGGGGTTCCTACGAGCAGTACTTC	CASSLGGGSYEQYF
TRBD1	TRBV19	few	TRBJ1-6	TGTGCCAGTAGTATTGGACAGGGCTATAATTCACCCCTCCACTTT	CASSIGQGYNSPLHF
.	TRBV7-9	.	TRBJ2-1	TGTGCCAGCAGCCCGGCCGGACTATCCTACAATGAGCAGTTCTTC	CASSPAGLSYNEQFF
.	TRBV24-1	.	TRBJ1-2	TGTGCCACCAGTGAAGGAGGATTGGGCTACACCTTC	CATSEGGLGYTF
TRBD1	TRBV6-5	.	TRBJ1-1	TGTGCCAGCACCCGACAGGGACCTGCGGACACTGAAGCTTTCTTT	CASTRQGPADTEAFF
TRBD1	TRBV6-5	once	TRBJ1-6	TGTGCCAGCAGTCGGGGACAGTCGAATTCACCCCTCCACTTT	CASSRGQSNSPLHF
.	TRBV24-1	.	TRBJ2-7	TGTGCCACCGCAGGGACCTACGAGCAGTACTTC	CATAGTYEQYF
.	TRBV3-1/TRBV3-2	few	TRBJ2-3	TGTGCCAGCTCCAAAAACACAGATACGCAGTATTTT	CASSKNTDTQYF
.	TRBV5-1	.	TRBJ1-1	TGCGCCAGCAGCTTGCAACTAGGGCGGGCTGAAGCTTTCTTT	CASSLQLGRAEAFF
.	TRBV5-1	.	TRBJ1-1	TGCGCCAGCAGCACCCGTGGGGGCGTAATGAACACTGAAGCTTTCTTT	CASSTRGGVMNTEAFF
TRBD1	TRBV27	.	TRBJ2-5	TGTGCCAGCAGTGCGCGGGACAGGGGCGGGGAGACCCAGTACTTC	CASSARDRGGETQYF
TRBD1	TRBV2	once	TRBJ1-2	TGTGCCAGCAGTGAAACAGGGGAGGACTATGGCTACACCTTC	CASSETGEDYGYTF
.	TRBV5-1	.	TRBJ1-6	TGCGCCAGCAGCTCACGGGAGGGGTCACCCCTCCACTTT	CASSSREGSPLHF
TRBD2	TRBV24-1	.	TRBJ2-1	TGTGCCACCAGTGACTCCAACACTAGCGGGGGGAACAATGAGCAGTTCTTC	CATSDSNTSGGNNEQFF
.	TRBV7-2	once	TRBJ2-2	TGTGCCAGCAGCTCTAGACAGGCTTCGAACACCGGGGAGCTGTTTTTT	CASSSRQASNTGELFF
TRBD2	TRBV6-2/TRBV6-3	.	TRBJ2-3	TGTGCCAGCAGTTCCGGGACTATAGGCACAGATACGCAGTATTTT	CASSSGTIGTDTQYF
.	TRBV15	.	TRBJ1-3	TGTGCCACCAGCACCTGGGAAGGGGCTCGAAACACCATATATTTT	CATSTWEGARNTIYF
TRBD1	TRBV3-1/TRBV3-2	.	TRBJ2-7	TGTGCCAGCAGCAGAGGGACAGTGAGCTACGAGCAGTACTTC	CASSRGTVSYEQYF